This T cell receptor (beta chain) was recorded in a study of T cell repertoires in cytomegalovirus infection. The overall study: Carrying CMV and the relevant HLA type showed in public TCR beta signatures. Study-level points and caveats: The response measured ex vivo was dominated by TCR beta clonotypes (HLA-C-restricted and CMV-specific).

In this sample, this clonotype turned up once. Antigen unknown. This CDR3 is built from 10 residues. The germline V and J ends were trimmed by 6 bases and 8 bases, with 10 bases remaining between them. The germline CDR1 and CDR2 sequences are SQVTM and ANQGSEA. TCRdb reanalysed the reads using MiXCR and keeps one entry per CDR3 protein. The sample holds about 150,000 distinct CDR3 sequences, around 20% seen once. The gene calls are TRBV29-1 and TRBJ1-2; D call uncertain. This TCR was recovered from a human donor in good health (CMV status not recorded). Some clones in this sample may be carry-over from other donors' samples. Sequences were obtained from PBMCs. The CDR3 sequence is CSVPVQGYTF. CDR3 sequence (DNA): TGCAGCGTCCCAGTCCAAGGCTACACCTTC.